This paragraph reports one T cell receptor (beta chain). Its target is not known. This CDR3 is 13 amino acids long. Per germline, CDR1 SGHRS and CDR2 YFSETQ. Trimming stripped 2 bases from V and 2 bases from J, with 7 bases between. The sample is drawn from a study of blood T cells in healthy people across ages. Study observations and caveats: A strong correlation was found between TCR beta diversity and the percentage of naive T cells. Comparison with aged donors showed that long-lived donors had more naive CD4+ cells and higher diversity.

The use of a sample-barcoded 5' primer and a J-beta primer mix characterized a second PCR of roughly 6 to 12 cycles. With 12 random nucleotides, a template-switch adaptor tagged each individual cDNA molecule. TCRdb recomputed calls from the 5' RACE reads with MiXCR, one row per CDR3 protein. Here the sample spans over 1.5 million distinct CDR3 sequences, roughly 52% being singletons. The amount of total RNA extracted per sample was at least 6 micrograms. Sequencing used blood. This sequence originates from a woman aged 40 to 49 in good health. The V gene is TRBV5-1, the J gene TRBJ2-5, with unresolved D. CDR3 residues: CASSFYEQETQYF. The CDR3 DNA reads as TGCGCCAGCAGCTTCTATGAGCAAGAGACCCAGTACTTC.